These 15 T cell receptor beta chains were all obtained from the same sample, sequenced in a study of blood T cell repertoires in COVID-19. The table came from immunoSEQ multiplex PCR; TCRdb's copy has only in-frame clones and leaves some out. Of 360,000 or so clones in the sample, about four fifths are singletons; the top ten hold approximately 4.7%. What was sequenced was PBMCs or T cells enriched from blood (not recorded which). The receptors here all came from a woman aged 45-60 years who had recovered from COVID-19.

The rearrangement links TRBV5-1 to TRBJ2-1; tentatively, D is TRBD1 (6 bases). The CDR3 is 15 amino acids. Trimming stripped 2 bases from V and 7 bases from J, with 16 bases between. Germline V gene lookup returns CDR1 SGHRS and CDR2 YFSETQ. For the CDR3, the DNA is TGCGCCAGCAGCTTTGCCCCAGGGGATTTGAATGAGCAGTTCTTC. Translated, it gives CASSFAPGDLNEQFF.

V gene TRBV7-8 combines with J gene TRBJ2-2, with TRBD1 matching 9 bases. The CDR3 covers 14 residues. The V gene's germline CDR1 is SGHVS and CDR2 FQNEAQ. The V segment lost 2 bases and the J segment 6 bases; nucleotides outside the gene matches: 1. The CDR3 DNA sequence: TGTGCCAGCAGCTTATGGGACAGGGCCGGGGAGCTGTTTTTT. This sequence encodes CASSLWDRAGELFF.

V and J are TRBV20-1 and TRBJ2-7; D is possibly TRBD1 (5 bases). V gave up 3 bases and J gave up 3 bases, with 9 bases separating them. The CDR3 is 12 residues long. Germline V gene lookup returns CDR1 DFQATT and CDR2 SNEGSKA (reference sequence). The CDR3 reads CSASARDYEQYF. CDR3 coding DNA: TGCAGTGCTAGTGCCAGGGACTACGAGCAGTACTTC.

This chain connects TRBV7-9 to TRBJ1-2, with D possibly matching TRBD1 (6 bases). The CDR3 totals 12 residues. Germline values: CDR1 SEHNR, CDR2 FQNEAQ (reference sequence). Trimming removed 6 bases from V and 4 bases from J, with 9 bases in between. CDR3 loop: CASSTGTYGYTF. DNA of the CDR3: TGTGCCAGCAGTACAGGGACCTATGGCTACACCTTC.

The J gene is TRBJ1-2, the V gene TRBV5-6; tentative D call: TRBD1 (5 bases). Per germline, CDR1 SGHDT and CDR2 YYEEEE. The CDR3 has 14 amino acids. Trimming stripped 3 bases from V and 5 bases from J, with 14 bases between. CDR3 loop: CASSYATGVYGYTF. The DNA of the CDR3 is TGTGCCAGCAGCTACGCTACAGGAGTATATGGCTACACCTTC.

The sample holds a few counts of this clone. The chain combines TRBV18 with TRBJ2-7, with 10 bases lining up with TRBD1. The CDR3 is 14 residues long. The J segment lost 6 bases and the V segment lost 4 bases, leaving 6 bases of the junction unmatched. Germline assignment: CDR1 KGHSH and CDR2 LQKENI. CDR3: CASSRGTGASEQYF. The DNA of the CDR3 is TGTGCCAGCTCACGGGGGACAGGGGCCAGCGAGCAGTACTTC.

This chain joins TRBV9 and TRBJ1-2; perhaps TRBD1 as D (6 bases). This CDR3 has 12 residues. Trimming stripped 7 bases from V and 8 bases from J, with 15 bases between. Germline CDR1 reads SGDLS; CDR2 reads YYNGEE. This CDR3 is CASSEGGRGYTF. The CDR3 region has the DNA TGTGCCAGCTCCGAGGGGGGGCGAGGCTACACCTTC.

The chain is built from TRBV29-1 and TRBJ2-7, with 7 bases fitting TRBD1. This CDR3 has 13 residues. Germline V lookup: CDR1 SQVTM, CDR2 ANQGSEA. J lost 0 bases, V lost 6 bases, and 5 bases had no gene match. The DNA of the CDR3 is TGCAGCGTGAAAAGGGACAGCTCCTACGAGCAGTACTTC. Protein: CSVKRDSSYEQYF.

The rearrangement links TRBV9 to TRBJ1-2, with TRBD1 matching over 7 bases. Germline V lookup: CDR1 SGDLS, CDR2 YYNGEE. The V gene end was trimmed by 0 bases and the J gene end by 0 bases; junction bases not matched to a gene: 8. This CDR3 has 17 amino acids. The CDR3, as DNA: TGTGCCAGCAGCGTAGCACCGGACAGGAATACTAACTATGGCTACACCTTC. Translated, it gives CASSVAPDRNTNYGYTF.

The CDR3 sequence: CASSIDNRGGTEAFF. CDR3 coding DNA: TGTGCCAGTAGTATAGATAACCGGGGAGGCACTGAAGCTTTCTTT. The chain carries TRBV19 and TRBJ1-1; D is ambiguous. The germline CDR1 and CDR2 sequences are LNHDA and SQIVND (reference sequence). The CDR3 runs to 15 residues. The ends were cut back, 0 bases at V and 4 bases at J, with 12 bases in the middle.

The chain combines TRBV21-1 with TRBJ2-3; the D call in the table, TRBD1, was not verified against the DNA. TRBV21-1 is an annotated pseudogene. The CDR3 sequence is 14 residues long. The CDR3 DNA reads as TGTGCCAGCAGCAAAGAAGGGACAGGGAAAACGCAGTATTTT. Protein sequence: CASSKEGTGKTQYF.

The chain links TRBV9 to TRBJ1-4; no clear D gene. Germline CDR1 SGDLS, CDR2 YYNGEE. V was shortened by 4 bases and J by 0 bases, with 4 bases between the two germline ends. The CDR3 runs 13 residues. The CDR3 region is CASSQTTNEKLFF. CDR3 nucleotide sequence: TGTGCCAGCAGCCAAACAACTAATGAAAAACTGTTTTTT. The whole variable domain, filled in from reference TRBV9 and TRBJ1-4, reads DSGVTQTPKHLITATGQRVTLRCSPRSGDLSVYWYQQSLDQGLQFLIQYYNGEERAKGNILERFSAQQFPDLHSELNLSSLELGDSALYFCASSQTTNEKLFFGSGTQLSVL.

CDR3 sequence reads: CASSLARRLAPSSYNEQFF. Here the CDR3 DNA reads TGTGCCAGCAGCTTAGCAAGGAGACTAGCGCCGAGCTCCTACAATGAGCAGTTCTTC. The chain joins TRBV7-8 to TRBJ2-1; 8 nucleotides agree with TRBD2. The germline V gene has CDR1 SGHVS and CDR2 FQNEAQ. The CDR3 has 19 amino acids. V gave up 0 bases and J gave up 0 bases; unmatched junction bases: 10.

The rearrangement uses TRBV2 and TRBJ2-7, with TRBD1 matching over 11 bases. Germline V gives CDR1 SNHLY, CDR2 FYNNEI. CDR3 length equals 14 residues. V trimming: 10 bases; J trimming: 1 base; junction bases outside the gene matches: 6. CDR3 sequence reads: CAMLRDRGSYEQYF. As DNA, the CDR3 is TGTGCCATGTTAAGGGACAGGGGGTCCTACGAGCAGTACTTC.

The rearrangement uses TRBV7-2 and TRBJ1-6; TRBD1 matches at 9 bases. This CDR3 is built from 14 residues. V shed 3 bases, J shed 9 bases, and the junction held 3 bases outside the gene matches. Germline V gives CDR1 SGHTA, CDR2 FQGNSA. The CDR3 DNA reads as TGTGCCAGCAGCTTGACAGGGGGTGGTTCACCCCTCCACTTT. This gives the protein CASSLTGGGSPLHF.